Listed below are T cell receptor beta chains from one sample, sequenced in a study of cytomegalovirus exposure and HLA in healthy donors. Only in-frame clones appear in the TCRdb table, and some are missing; sequencing was by immunoSEQ multiplex PCR. The table records about 98,000 clones, roughly 87% of them present only once. The specimen was PBMCs. These receptors originate from a man between 18 and 29 years old in good health and CMV-seropositive. The CDR3 runs from the conserved cysteine through the conserved F or W. The D gene is left open where the match is weak. Not all rows give a size; the values are once, few, many and, for expanded clones, a class.

v_gene: TRBV12-5; j_gene: TRBJ2-3; abundance: .; d_gene: .; len: 16; CDR3nt: TGTGCTAGTGGTTTGGTACCCCCCGCTTCGGCAGATACGCAGTATTTT; CDR3aa: CASGLVPPASADTQYF
v_gene: TRBV29-1; j_gene: TRBJ2-3; abundance: .; d_gene: .; len: 13; CDR3nt: TGCAGCGTTAGGGGGTTGGGAACAGATACGCAGTATTTT; CDR3aa: CSVRGLGTDTQYF
v_gene: TRBV9; j_gene: TRBJ2-3; abundance: once; d_gene: TRBD2; len: 15; CDR3nt: TGTGCCAGCAGCGGACTAGCGGGGGTCACAGATACGCAGTATTTT; CDR3aa: CASSGLAGVTDTQYF
v_gene: TRBV6-1; j_gene: TRBJ1-1; abundance: .; d_gene: .; len: 13; CDR3nt: TGTGCCAGCAGAAAAAGCTTGAACACTGAAGCTTTCTTT; CDR3aa: CASRKSLNTEAFF
v_gene: TRBV5-1; j_gene: TRBJ2-7; abundance: .; d_gene: .; len: 13; CDR3nt: TGCGCCAGCAGCTTGGGGGACAACTACGAGCAGTACTTC; CDR3aa: CASSLGDNYEQYF
v_gene: TRBV7-9; j_gene: TRBJ2-3; abundance: .; d_gene: .; len: 16; CDR3nt: TGTGCCAGCAGCTTGGACAGACCTACCAGCACAGATACGCAGTATTTT; CDR3aa: CASSLDRPTSTDTQYF
v_gene: TRBV10-1; j_gene: TRBJ2-7; abundance: once; d_gene: TRBD1; len: 14; CDR3nt: TGCGCCAGCTCATGGGGACAGGGGAAATACGAGCAGTACTTC; CDR3aa: CASSWGQGKYEQYF
v_gene: TRBV7-2; j_gene: TRBJ2-5; abundance: .; d_gene: TRBD2; len: 16; CDR3nt: TGTGCCAGCAGCATCACTAGCGGGAGAGGGGGAGAGACCCAGTACTTC; CDR3aa: CASSITSGRGGETQYF
v_gene: TRBV6-6; j_gene: TRBJ2-1; abundance: .; d_gene: .; len: 12; CDR3nt: TGTGCCAGCAGTTACTCCGGTAGTGAGCAGTTCTTC; CDR3aa: CASSYSGSEQFF
v_gene: TRBV7-9; j_gene: TRBJ2-1; abundance: .; d_gene: .; len: 16; CDR3nt: TGTGCCAGCAGCCCTGATTACCGGGGGTCCTACAATGAGCAGTTCTTC; CDR3aa: CASSPDYRGSYNEQFF
v_gene: TRBV7-9; j_gene: TRBJ2-1; abundance: .; d_gene: TRBD2; len: 16; CDR3nt: TGTGCCAGCAGTGGACTAGCGGGAGCCCCCTACAATGAGCAGTTCTTC; CDR3aa: CASSGLAGAPYNEQFF
v_gene: TRBV5-1; j_gene: TRBJ2-7; abundance: .; d_gene: TRBD1; len: 16; CDR3nt: TGCGCCAGCAGCTCAGGGGACAGTGGGGACTCCTACGAGCAGTACTTC; CDR3aa: CASSSGDSGDSYEQYF
v_gene: TRBV7-9; j_gene: TRBJ1-5; abundance: .; d_gene: .; len: 14; CDR3nt: TGTGCCAGCAGCTTATATGACACTTCTCAGCCCCAGCATTTT; CDR3aa: CASSLYDTSQPQHF
v_gene: TRBV6-5; j_gene: TRBJ1-2; abundance: .; d_gene: .; len: 11; CDR3nt: TGTGCCAGCAGTGAAGGGGTTGGCTACACCTTC; CDR3aa: CASSEGVGYTF
v_gene: TRBV2; j_gene: TRBJ2-7; abundance: .; d_gene: TRBD1; len: 14; CDR3nt: TGTGCCAGCAAGGACAGGGTGAGATTCCACGAGCAGTACTTC; CDR3aa: CASKDRVRFHEQYF